The 13 T cell receptor beta chains below were found in one sample sequenced in a study of PD-1 blockade in mismatch repair-deficient tumors. Sequencing was performed with immunoSEQ multiplex PCR; in TCRdb, only in-frame clones are kept and a portion is missing. There are about 38,000 clones in the sample; around 79% occur only once, and about 20% lies in the top ten. The source material was peripheral blood, sampled 4 weeks after starting pembrolizumab. These TCRs come from an adult with mismatch repair-deficient cancer.

The CDR3 bases are TGTGCCTGGAGAGGAGCCGTGGGTTCTGTCGGGGAGCTGTTTTTT. Protein sequence: CAWRGAVGSVGELFF. The chain couples TRBV30 to TRBJ2-2; D ambiguous. The CDR3 extends over 15 amino acids. V shed 3 bases and J shed 7 bases, with 18 bases lying between them. From germline, CDR1 is GTSNPN and CDR2 SVGIG (reference sequence). The full variable domain, with the rest looked up from reference TRBV30 and TRBJ2-2, is SQTIHQWPATLVQPVGSPLSLECTVEGTSNPNLYWYRQAAGRGLQLLFYSVGIGQISSEVPQNLSASRPQDRQFILSSKKLLLSDSGFYLCAWRGAVGSVGELFFGEGSRLTVL.

The chain carries TRBV5-1 and TRBJ2-1; TRBD1 or TRBD2 may be the D gene (5 bases each). Looked up from germline, CDR1 is SGHRS and CDR2 is YFSETQ. The CDR3 consists of 16 residues. The germline V and J ends were trimmed by 2 bases and 3 bases, with 15 bases remaining between them. CDR3 region: CASSFLRERGYNEQFF. In nucleotides, the CDR3 is TGCGCCAGCAGCTTCCTCAGGGAGAGGGGCTACAATGAGCAGTTCTTC.

This chain joins TRBV28 and TRBJ1-2; D is ambiguous. Trimming took off 2 bases at V and 4 bases at J, with 11 bases between the two ends. This CDR3 is 14 amino acids long. Germline V gene lookup returns CDR1 MDHEN and CDR2 SYDVKM. CDR3 bases: TGTGCCAGCAGTTTAAGTGCGGACGGCTATGGCTACACCTTC. This encodes CASSLSADGYGYTF.

J is TRBJ1-2 and V is TRBV4-1; no reliable D call. This CDR3 has 12 amino acids. Germline loops: CDR1 MGHRA, CDR2 YSYEKL. V was cut by 0 bases and J by 4 bases, with 3 bases left in between. The CDR3 loop reads CASSQDSYGYTF. The CDR3 DNA sequence: TGCGCCAGCAGCCAAGATAGCTATGGCTACACCTTC.

The genes are TRBV9 and TRBJ2-1, with 9 bases lining up with TRBD2. CDR1 is SGDLS, CDR2 YYNGEE, per germline. With 0 bases clipped from V and 5 bases from J, the junction kept 3 bases outside the gene matches. CDR3 length: 15 residues. The CDR3 coding sequence is TGTGCCAGCAGCGTAGAGGCTAGCGGGAACAATGAGCAGTTCTTC. It encodes CASSVEASGNNEQFF.

The chain uses TRBV5-1 and TRBJ2-7; D not resolved. CDR1 and CDR2 from the germline V gene are SGHRS and YFSETQ. CDR3 length equals 13 residues. Trimming stripped 0 bases from V and 3 bases from J, with 7 bases between. In DNA, the CDR3 is TGCGCCAGCAGCTTGGTTTCAGACTACGAGCAGTACTTC. Protein sequence: CASSLVSDYEQYF. The full variable domain, with the rest looked up from reference TRBV5-1 and TRBJ2-7, is KAGVTQTPRYLIKTRGQQVTLSCSPISGHRSVSWYQQTPGQGLQFLFEYFSETQRNKGNFPGRFSGRQFSNSRSEMNVSTLELGDSALYLCASSLVSDYEQYFGPGTRLTVT.

The chain uses TRBV27 and TRBJ2-5; D might be TRBD1 or TRBD2, each matching 5 bases. The CDR3 length is 12 residues. Germline CDR1 reads MNHEY; CDR2 reads SMNVEV (reference sequence). Trimming stripped 6 bases from V and 4 bases from J, with 9 bases between. The CDR3 DNA sequence: TGTGCCAGCAGCCGGGGACCAGAGACCCAGTACTTC. Amino acids: CASSRGPETQYF.

The chain combines TRBV27 with TRBJ2-6; 12 nucleotides line up with TRBD1. The CDR3 loop spans 18 amino acids. The germline V gene encodes CDR1 MNHEY and CDR2 SMNVEV (reference sequence). Trimming cost V 6 bases and J 3 bases; bases outside gene matches: 9. The CDR3 nucleotides are TGTGCCAGCAGGGGGGACAGGGGGCTTTTACGTGGGGCCAACGTCCTGACTTTC. Translated: CASRGDRGLLRGANVLTF.

The chain recombines TRBV5-4 with TRBJ1-2, with no clear D. CDR1 and CDR2 from the germline V gene are SGHNT and YYREEE (reference sequence). V was pared by 0 bases and J by 6 bases, with 12 bases between. The CDR3 is 14 amino acids. The CDR3 DNA is TGTGCCAGCAGCTTGGTCCCCGGGGATCATGGCTACACCTTC. It is translated as CASSLVPGDHGYTF.

The rearrangement uses TRBV7-8 and TRBJ2-7; TRBD1 agrees at 7 bases. The CDR3 totals 12 residues. Germline values: CDR1 SGHVS, CDR2 FQNEAQ. J gave up 4 bases and V 5 bases, and 2 bases lay outside the gene matches. The CDR3 region has the DNA TGTGCCAGCAGCCTGGGACAGTACGAGCAGTACTTC. Its protein is CASSLGQYEQYF.

The CDR3 loop reads CASSLEGGLAGAKNEQFF. CDR3 bases: TGTGCCAGCAGCTTAGAAGGGGGACTAGCGGGAGCAAAGAATGAGCAGTTCTTC. The chain carries TRBV7-9 and TRBJ2-1; the match to TRBD2 covers 14 bases. Trimming at V came to 1 base and at J to 7 bases, leaving 9 bases not matched to a gene. CDR3 length: 18 residues. The V gene's germline CDR1 is SEHNR and CDR2 FQNEAQ (reference sequence).

The chain employs TRBV6-1 and TRBJ2-3; TRBD2 agrees at 7 bases. The CDR3 consists of 15 residues. V lost 5 bases to trimming and J lost 0 bases; unmatched junction nucleotides: 5. The germline V gene has CDR1 MNHNS and CDR2 SASEGT. As DNA, the CDR3 is TGTGCCAGCAGTTCGTTTAGCGGGAGCACAGATACGCAGTATTTT. Translation gives CASSSFSGSTDTQYF.

V usage is TRBV10-3 and J usage is TRBJ1-4; D is unclear. The CDR3 runs 14 residues. Trimming removed 8 bases at V and 6 bases at J, with 16 bases between. Germline loops: CDR1 ENHRY, CDR2 SYGVKD. The CDR3 spells CAISRGASDEKLFF. DNA of the CDR3: TGTGCCATCTCACGCGGAGCCTCTGATGAAAAACTGTTTTTT.